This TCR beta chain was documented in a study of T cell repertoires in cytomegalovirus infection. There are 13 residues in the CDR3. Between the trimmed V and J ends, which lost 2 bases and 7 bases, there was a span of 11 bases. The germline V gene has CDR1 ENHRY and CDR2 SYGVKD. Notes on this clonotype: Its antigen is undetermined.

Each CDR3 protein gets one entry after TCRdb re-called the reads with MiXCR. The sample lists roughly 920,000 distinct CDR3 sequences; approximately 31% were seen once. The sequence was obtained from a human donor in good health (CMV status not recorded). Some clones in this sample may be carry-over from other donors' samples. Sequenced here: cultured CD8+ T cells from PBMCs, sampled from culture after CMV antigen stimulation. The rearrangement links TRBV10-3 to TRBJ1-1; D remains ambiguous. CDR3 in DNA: TGTGCCATCAGTGAGATGGGGATGGATGAAGCTTTCTTT. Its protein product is CAISEMGMDEAFF.